This TCR beta chain was sequenced for a study of CXCR3-negative and CXCR3-positive naive CD8 T cells. Study in general: Collectively, the libraries yielded about 140 million TRB reads in total, at about 1.5 +/- 0.3 million per library. Whole-study results and caveats: The authors found comparable surface CD5 between naive subsets and inferred TCR strength from TRB CDR3 properties. The study found that naive CXCR3-negative and CXCR3-positive cells shared TRBV-TRBJ usage, while memory cells differed. With CXCR3 expression partially decreased after cryopreservation, most assays relied on fresh PBMCs.

5' RACE that incorporated UMI labels was used to prepare the TRB cDNA libraries. TCRdb reprocessed the 5' RACE reads, with one entry per CDR3 protein and no DNA. In total, the table holds over 35,000 distinct CDR3 sequences. Worth noting for this clonotype: Its cognate antigen is unknown.

In germline, CDR1 is SQVTM, CDR2 ANQGSEA. The CDR3 runs 13 residues. The specimen sequenced was memory CD8+ T cells from blood. The rearrangement joins TRBV29-1 to TRBJ2-7; TCRdb's assignment of TRBD1 cannot be checked, as there is no DNA. The receptor was isolated from a human donor in good health. Some clones in this sample may be carry-over from other donors' samples. CDR3 residues: CSVVRTGDDEQYF.